These 13 T cell receptor beta chains originate from one sample sequenced in a study of blood T cell repertoires in COVID-19. The repertoire was sequenced with immunoSEQ multiplex PCR; TCRdb's copy has only in-frame clones and lacks some. This table holds about 170,000 clones, over 85% found once. Sequencing input: peripheral blood. These receptors originate from a woman aged 45 to 65 with acute or convalescent COVID-19.

This clone was observed a single time. This chain links TRBV19 with TRBJ1-1; possible D gene TRBD1, 6 bases. The CDR3 spans 14 residues. Trimming cost V 3 bases and J 1 base, with 9 bases left between them. From germline, CDR1 is LNHDA and CDR2 SQIVND (reference sequence). CDR3 residues: CASSIQGSNTEAFF. Written as DNA, the CDR3 is TGTGCCAGTAGTATCCAGGGGTCGAACACTGAAGCTTTCTTT.

The rearrangement links TRBV30 to TRBJ1-4; the D gene is possibly TRBD1 (6 bases). V lost 2 bases, J lost 3 bases, and 10 bases lay in between. In germline, CDR1 is GTSNPN, CDR2 SVGIG (reference sequence). This CDR3 is 14 amino acids long. This CDR3 reads CAWSTGNPNEKLFF. The DNA of the CDR3 is TGTGCCTGGAGTACAGGGAATCCTAATGAAAAACTGTTTTTT.

The rearrangement uses TRBV27 and TRBJ2-1; TRBD2 aligns across 9 bases. From germline, CDR1 is MNHEY and CDR2 SMNVEV (reference sequence). Trimming took 3 bases from V and 8 from J; bases not matched to a gene: 5. The CDR3 is 14 residues long. This CDR3 is CASSFGGGVDEQFF. The CDR3 nucleotides are TGTGCCAGCAGTTTTGGCGGGGGGGTCGATGAGCAGTTCTTC.

The chain joins TRBV18 to TRBJ2-6, with D possibly matching TRBD2 (6 bases). The CDR3 has 16 residues. CDR1 KGHSH and CDR2 LQKENI come from the germline V gene. V was shortened by 6 bases and J by 2 bases, with 14 bases between the two germline ends. The CDR3: CASSPNRGTGANVLTF. In DNA, the CDR3 is TGTGCCAGCTCTCCTAACCGGGGGACTGGGGCCAACGTCCTGACTTTC. Full variable domain (outside the CDR3, taken from reference TRBV18 and TRBJ2-6): NAGVMQNPRHLVRRRGQEARLRCSPMKGHSHVYWYRQLPEEGLKFMVYLQKENIIDESGMPKERFSAEFPKEGPSILRIQQVVRGDSAAYFCASSPNRGTGANVLTFGAGSRLTVL.

The chain uses TRBV19 and TRBJ1-2; tentative D call: TRBD1 (6 bases). With 5 bases removed from V and 3 bases from J, the gap between germline ends came to 13 bases. Germline values: CDR1 LNHDA, CDR2 SQIVND (reference sequence). There are 14 residues in the CDR3. CDR3 in DNA: TGTGCCAGTAGTTACAGGGTGGGAGACTATGGCTACACCTTC. Amino acids: CASSYRVGDYGYTF.

This clone was recorded only once. The chain carries TRBV6-4 and TRBJ2-3, with 8 bases that match TRBD2. The V gene end was trimmed by 5 bases and the J gene end by 4 bases; junction bases not matched to a gene: 8. Germline loops: CDR1 MRHNA, CDR2 SNTAGT. The CDR3 has 15 amino acids. CDR3 loop: CASSSGRIGADTQYF. CDR3 nucleotides: TGTGCCAGCAGTAGCGGGAGAATTGGCGCAGATACGCAGTATTTT.

The rearrangement links TRBV5-1 to TRBJ1-1; 10 bases are a match to TRBD1. The CDR3 has 15 residues. Per germline, CDR1 SGHRS and CDR2 YFSETQ. Trimming removed 4 bases from V and 8 bases from J; junction bases left unmatched: 11. As DNA, the CDR3 is TGCGCCAGCAGCAAACGTCCCGGGACAGGGGCCGAAGCTTTCTTT. This codes for CASSKRPGTGAEAFF. The variable domain in full, with the rest retrieved from reference TRBV5-1 and TRBJ1-1, is KAGVTQTPRYLIKTRGQQVTLSCSPISGHRSVSWYQQTPGQGLQFLFEYFSETQRNKGNFPGRFSGRQFSNSRSEMNVSTLELGDSALYLCASSKRPGTGAEAFFGQGTRLTVV.

The chain links TRBV30 to TRBJ2-1; D gene uncertain. CDR1 and CDR2 (germline): GTSNPN, SVGIG (reference sequence). The CDR3 is 11 residues long. CDR3 DNA sequence: TGTGGGCTTACCTCCTACAATGAGCAGTTCTTC. Translated, it gives CGLTSYNEQFF. Drawing the rest from reference TRBV30 and TRBJ2-1, the complete variable domain is SQTIHQWPATLVQPVGSPLSLECTVEGTSNPNLYWYRQAAGRGLQLLFYSVGIGQISSEVPQNLSASRPQDRQFILSSKKLLLSDSGFYLCGLTSYNEQFFGPGTRLTVL.

The J gene is TRBJ2-1, the V gene TRBV28; 9 nucleotides align to TRBD2. Germline values: CDR1 MDHEN, CDR2 SYDVKM. This CDR3 has 16 amino acids. V shed 4 bases, J shed 8 bases, and the junction held 12 bases outside the gene matches. CDR3 region: CASSSPQRLAVDEQFF. The CDR3 DNA reads as TGTGCCAGCAGTTCCCCACAACGACTAGCGGTGGATGAGCAGTTCTTC.

The chain is built from TRBV27 and TRBJ2-7; maybe TRBD1 (5 bases). Trimming shortened V by 5 bases and J by 2 bases, and 19 bases separated the two germline ends. CDR1 is MNHEY and CDR2 is SMNVEV in the germline V gene (reference sequence). CDR3 size: 16 residues. CDR3 sequence: CASSPLQGYPTYEQYF. CDR3 coding DNA: TGTGCCAGCAGTCCACTCCAGGGATACCCAACCTACGAGCAGTACTTC.

V is TRBV7-2 and J is TRBJ1-2, with 9 bases that match TRBD1. Trimming cost V 4 bases and J 0 bases; bases outside gene matches: 3. Germline V lookup: CDR1 SGHTA, CDR2 FQGNSA. CDR3 length: 15 amino acids. The CDR3 here is CASSSRQGANYGYTF. The CDR3 DNA sequence: TGTGCCAGCAGCTCCAGACAGGGGGCTAACTATGGCTACACCTTC.

This sequence joins TRBV2 and TRBJ2-2, with D hard to call. V lost 3 bases and J lost 4, with 6 bases in between. Looked up from germline, CDR1 is SNHLY and CDR2 is FYNNEI. The CDR3 runs 13 residues. This chain's CDR3 is CASSDPSTGELFF. The CDR3 region has the DNA TGTGCCAGCAGTGACCCTAGCACCGGGGAGCTGTTTTTT.

The chain combines TRBV18 with TRBJ1-3; D is undetermined. The germline V gene encodes CDR1 KGHSH and CDR2 LQKENI. The germline V and J ends were trimmed by 2 bases and 0 bases, with 8 bases remaining between them. This CDR3 is built from 15 residues. CDR3 region: CASSPNIYSGNTIYF. CDR3 DNA: TGTGCCAGCTCACCAAATATATACTCTGGAAACACCATATATTTT.